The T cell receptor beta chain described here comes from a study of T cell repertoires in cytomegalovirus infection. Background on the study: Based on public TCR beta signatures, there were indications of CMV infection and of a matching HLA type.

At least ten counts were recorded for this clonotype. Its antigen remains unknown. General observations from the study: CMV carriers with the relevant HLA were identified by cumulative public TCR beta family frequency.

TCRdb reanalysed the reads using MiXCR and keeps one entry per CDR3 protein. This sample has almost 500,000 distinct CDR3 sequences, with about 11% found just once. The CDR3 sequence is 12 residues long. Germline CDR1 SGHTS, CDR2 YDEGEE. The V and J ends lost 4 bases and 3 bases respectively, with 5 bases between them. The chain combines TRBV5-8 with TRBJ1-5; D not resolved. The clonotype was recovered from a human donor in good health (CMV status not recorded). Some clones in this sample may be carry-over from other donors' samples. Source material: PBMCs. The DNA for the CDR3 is TGTGCCAGCAGCCGATTCAATCAGCCCCAGCATTTT. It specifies CASSRFNQPQHF.